This TCR beta chain was sequenced in a study of OX40 agonist ivuxolimab in advanced cancers. With respect to the entire study: The costimulatory receptor OX40 (CD134) was targeted by ivuxolimab, a fully human IgG2 agonistic monoclonal antibody. Prior anti-PD-1, anti-PD-L1 or anti-CTLA-4 therapy was permitted, and approximately 40% of dose-escalation patients had received checkpoint inhibitors. Peripheral TCRbeta sequencing aimed to test whether ivuxolimab altered TCR sequence diversity and caused clonal T-cell expansion. Intravenous ivuxolimab was administered to patients every 2 weeks at six dose levels: 0.01, 0.1, 0.3, 1.5, 3 and 10 mg/kg. A male proportion of 82.7% and a mean age of about 60 years, ranging from 23 to 79, were recorded for the dose-escalation cohort. The paper describes the monotherapy dose-escalation part (N ≈ 52 patients) of the phase I trial of ivuxolimab. Partial responses occurred in three dose-escalation patients, of whom one had hepatocellular carcinoma and two had cutaneous melanoma. Of the approximately 54 patients in dose escalation, some 20 had hepatocellular carcinoma, some 15 had melanoma, 9 had renal cell carcinoma and 9 had head and neck cancer. Results the study describes overall, beyond this receptor: At doses of 0.1 to 3.0 mg/kg, clonal expansion of both CD4+ and CD8+ T cells in blood was seen between baseline and week 6. Which antigens the clonally expanded peripheral T cells were specific for was not determined. Low levels of normalized T-cell clonal expansion were also seen in some patients who did not respond. After ivuxolimab, expanded clones were on average more numerous among CD8+ T cells than among CD4+ T cells. In the 0.1-3.0 mg/kg groups, partial responders were among the patients with the lowest normalized peripheral clonal expansion, particularly in CD8+ T cells.

A remark on this clone: Its antigen is still unknown. Base-call qualities are not available, and no considerably larger clone is one nucleotide away.

Patients with autoimmune disease history or receiving systemic immunosuppression were excluded from the trial. In every dose cohort, peripheral blood was drawn for TCR sequencing at baseline, cycle 4 day 1, and cycle 7 day 1. Samples came from an open-label, multicenter, first-in-human phase I dose-escalation trial of ivuxolimab. The trial enrolled adults with locally advanced or metastatic head and neck squamous cell, hepatocellular, melanoma or renal cell carcinoma. Before TCR sequencing, CD4+ and CD8+ T cells were separately sorted from peripheral blood. Genomic DNA was extracted from sorted cells for sequencing of the TCRbeta CDR3 region. The immunoSEQ Assay was used to sequence the TCRbeta CDR3 regions. TCRdb holds this immuneACCESS table with in-frame rearrangements only. Some clones are missing; in checked studies, unresolved V genes explain under half, and the rest has no known cause. This sample lists about 99,000 clones; about 96% were detected once. The ten largest clones represent just over 2% of the sample.

The V and J ends are trimmed by 5 bases and 0 bases, leaving 4 bases between them. The CDR3 contains 12 residues, cysteine and phenylalanine counted. Only the CDR3 region is kept as DNA, spanning 36 bases read in frame from base 1. CDR1 is given as SNHLY and CDR2 as FYNNEI, both from the germline V gene. The sequencing here drew on CD4+ or CD8+ T cells sorted from blood, taken in a trial of the OX40 agonist ivuxolimab. This sequence originates from an adult with an advanced solid tumor such as melanoma, head and neck, liver or kidney cancer. The rearrangement joined TRBV2 to TRBJ1-1, with no D gene named confidently. The CDR3 amino acid sequence is: CASSTMNTEAFF. In nucleotides, the sequence is TGTGCCAGCAGTACCATGAACACTGAAGCTTTCTTT.